The 25 T cell receptor beta chains given below trace back to one sample, sequenced in a study of T cell responses to AZD1222 COVID-19 vaccine. This table comes from immunoSEQ multiplex PCR, and its TCRdb copy is limited to in-frame clones, with some not included. The data hold around 150,000 clones, with more than 80% observed a single time. The specimen was peripheral blood, collected 28 days after the second dose of the MenACWY control vaccine. These receptors were taken from an adult who received the MenACWY meningococcal vaccine as a control.

The chain employs TRBV5-6 and TRBJ2-2; 9 nucleotides agree with TRBD1. J gave up 4 bases and V 1 base, and 5 bases lay outside the gene matches. Germline V gene data show CDR1 as SGHDT and CDR2 as YYEEEE. This CDR3 is built from 16 residues. DNA of the CDR3: TGTGCCAGCAGCTTGTTTGACAGGGGGGGCACCGGGGAGCTGTTTTTT. Translation gives CASSLFDRGGTGELFF.

The genes are TRBV9 and TRBJ2-3; TRBD1 agrees at 7 bases. With V trimmed by 0 bases and J by 3 bases, 7 bases remained unmatched. CDR1 and CDR2 (germline): SGDLS, YYNGEE. This CDR3 spans 16 amino acids. The CDR3 DNA follows: TGTGCCAGCAGCGTAGTAGGAAGGGGGCAAACAGATACGCAGTATTTT. Protein: CASSVVGRGQTDTQYF.

This chain uses TRBV6-2 or TRBV6-3 with TRBJ2-7; 7 bases map to TRBD1. Germline V gene data show CDR1 as MNHEY and CDR2 as SVGEGT. CDR3 length: 15 residues. Germline trimming cut 2 bases from V and 2 bases from J; bases unmatched to any gene: 6. The CDR3, as DNA: TGTGCCAGCAGTTACCCCAGGACAGGAGCCTACGAGCAGTACTTC. It encodes CASSYPRTGAYEQYF.

V and J are TRBV18 and TRBJ2-5, with 7 bases matching TRBD2. J gave up 0 bases and V 1 base, and 5 bases lay outside the gene matches. Germline assignment: CDR1 KGHSH and CDR2 LQKENI. This CDR3 spans 16 amino acids. The CDR3 protein is CASSPQISGYQETQYF. The CDR3 DNA follows: TGTGCCAGCTCACCACAGATTAGCGGGTACCAAGAGACCCAGTACTTC.

This clone has a single count. The V and J genes are TRBV3-1 (or the pseudogene TRBV3-2) and TRBJ2-5; 7 bases line up with TRBD1. The CDR3 has 14 amino acids. Germline loops: CDR1 LGHDT, CDR2 YNNKEL (reference sequence). The trim removed 4 bases at V and 2 bases at J, leaving 4 bases unmatched. CDR3 region: CASSPRDRQETQYF. In nucleotides, the CDR3 is TGTGCCAGCAGCCCCCGGGACAGACAAGAGACCCAGTACTTC.

As DNA, the CDR3 is TGTGCCAGCAGCTTAACGCGACCGGCGGGACTAGCGGGAGAGTGGGAGCAGTTCTTC. Protein sequence: CASSLTRPAGLAGEWEQFF. The chain joins TRBV11-2 to TRBJ2-1, with 14 bases identical to TRBD2. Germline CDR1 SGHAT, CDR2 FQNNGV. The CDR3 has 19 amino acids. V lost 2 bases to trimming and J lost 10 bases; unmatched junction nucleotides: 16.

The J gene is TRBJ2-4, the V gene TRBV7-2, with D unresolved. The CDR3 consists of 14 residues. With 5 bases removed from V and 0 bases from J, the gap between germline ends came to 8 bases. From germline, CDR1 is SGHTA and CDR2 FQGNSA. For the CDR3, the DNA is TGTGCCAGCAGCCAGGCAGTAGCCAAAAACATTCAGTACTTC. Residues: CASSQAVAKNIQYF.

The J gene is TRBJ2-2, the V gene TRBV7-8, with D perhaps matching TRBD2 (5 bases). V lost 1 base, J lost 6 bases, and 12 bases lay in between. This CDR3 contains 15 residues. Germline V gene data show CDR1 as SGHVS and CDR2 as FQNEAQ. CDR3 coding DNA: TGTGCCAGCAGCTTAGTAGCGAGGGATGCCGGGGAGCTGTTTTTT. This gives the protein CASSLVARDAGELFF.

The chain has TRBV4-3 and TRBJ2-2; 9 bases agree with TRBD1. The CDR3 loop spans 16 amino acids. CDR1 is LGHNA, CDR2 YSLEER, per germline. J lost 1 base, V lost 4 bases, and 4 bases had no gene match. This CDR3 reads CASSRTGGVNTGELFF. CDR3 coding DNA: TGCGCCAGCAGCCGAACAGGGGGCGTGAACACCGGGGAGCTGTTTTTT.

CDR3 in amino acids: CASRVGQANTGELFF. CDR3 nucleotide sequence: TGTGCCAGCAGGGTAGGGCAGGCGAACACCGGGGAGCTGTTTTTT. The rearrangement joins TRBV2 to TRBJ2-2; D not certain. CDR3 length equals 15 residues. Germline V gene data show CDR1 as SNHLY and CDR2 as FYNNEI. Trimming took 6 bases from V and 0 from J, leaving 11 bases between them.

The chain joins TRBV28 to TRBJ1-1; D remains unclear. Per the germline V gene, CDR1 is MDHEN and CDR2 is SYDVKM. Trimming shortened V by 4 bases and J by 0 bases, and 12 bases separated the two germline ends. This CDR3 region has 15 residues. The CDR3 DNA sequence: TGTGCCAGCAGTTCCCGCGCGTATATGAACACTGAAGCTTTCTTT. It encodes CASSSRAYMNTEAFF.

This chain connects TRBV7-9 to TRBJ2-7; a weak D match, TRBD2 (5 bases). V was trimmed by 5 bases and J by 5 bases, leaving 19 bases between them. Germline assignment: CDR1 SEHNR and CDR2 FQNEAQ (reference sequence). The CDR3 sequence is 15 residues long. The CDR3 nucleotides are TGTGCCAGCAGCCTGGTTACTAGTTCGTTCCACGAGCAGTACTTC. This encodes CASSLVTSSFHEQYF.

V is TRBV20-1 and J is TRBJ2-7, with TRBD2 matching 13 bases. Germline CDR1 is DFQATT and CDR2 is SNEGSKA (reference sequence). V was pared by 3 bases and J by 5 bases, with 7 bases of the junction left unmatched. The CDR3 has 15 amino acids. The CDR3 DNA follows: TGCAGTGCTAGTTTACTAGCGGGAGGGCCAGACGAGCAGTACTTC. It specifies CSASLLAGGPDEQYF.

The rearrangement uses TRBV5-4 and TRBJ2-1, with 10 bases aligning to TRBD1. The CDR3 is 15 residues long. Germline CDR1 reads SGHNT; CDR2 reads YYREEE (reference sequence). V shed 4 bases, J shed 9 bases, and the junction held 10 bases outside the gene matches. This CDR3 reads CASSPAGQGGSEQFF. The DNA of the CDR3 is TGTGCCAGCAGCCCAGCAGGACAGGGGGGGAGTGAGCAGTTCTTC.

This clone was observed a single time. V gene TRBV19 combines with J gene TRBJ2-3; TRBD1 aligns across 8 bases. CDR3 length equals 16 residues. Germline V lookup: CDR1 LNHDA, CDR2 SQIVND (reference sequence). Losses at the gene ends were 8 bases for V and 4 bases for J; bases not matched to a gene: 14. The CDR3 spells CASQGGATGVPDTQYF. The CDR3 DNA sequence: TGTGCCAGTCAGGGGGGAGCGACAGGGGTACCAGATACGCAGTATTTT. The variable domain in full, completed from reference TRBV19 and TRBJ2-3, reads DGGITQSPKYLFRKEGQNVTLSCEQNLNHDAMYWYRQDPGQGLRLIYYSQIVNDFQKGDIAEGYSVSREKKESFPLTVTSAQKNPTAFYLCASQGGATGVPDTQYFGPGTRLTVL.

The genes are TRBV7-9 and TRBJ2-7; the match to TRBD1 covers 7 bases. The CDR3 runs to 11 residues. Germline-derived CDR1 and CDR2 are SEHNR and FQNEAQ (reference sequence). The ends lost 3 bases at V and 12 bases at J; junction bases unmatched: 5. CDR3 sequence: CASSFRDSLYF. CDR3 coding DNA: TGTGCCAGCAGCTTCCGGGACAGCTTGTACTTC. The full variable domain, rest sourced from reference TRBV7-9 and TRBJ2-7, is DTGVSQNPRHKITKRGQNVTFRCDPISEHNRLYWYRQTLGQGPEFLTYFQNEAQLEKSRLLSDRFSAERPKGSFSTLEIQRTEQGDSAMYLCASSFRDSLYFGPGTRLTVT.

V usage is TRBV19 and J usage is TRBJ2-1; possible D gene TRBD1, 5 bases. The CDR3 loop spans 15 amino acids. The germline V gene has CDR1 LNHDA and CDR2 SQIVND (reference sequence). Trimming took off 5 bases at V and 4 bases at J, with 15 bases between the two ends. Here the CDR3 DNA reads TGTGCCAGTAGTCCGGACAATGGGGCGTACAATGAGCAGTTCTTC. It yields the protein CASSPDNGAYNEQFF.

The V call is TRBV10-1, the J call TRBJ2-2; D may be TRBD2 (6 bases). V lost 6 bases and J 3 bases, leaving 11 bases between the germline ends. The CDR3 has 14 amino acids. CDR1 and CDR2 (germline): WNHNN, SYGVQD (reference sequence). CDR3 sequence reads: CASRTRQYTGELFF. CDR3 nucleotides: TGCGCCAGCAGGACTAGACAGTACACCGGGGAGCTGTTTTTT.

The CDR3 reads CATSRGGGSGVYSPLHF. DNA for the CDR3: TGTGCCACCAGCAGGGGAGGAGGGTCCGGGGTCTATTCACCCCTCCACTTT. This chain links TRBV15 with TRBJ1-6; no definite D call. V gave up 3 bases and J gave up 8 bases, with 20 bases separating them. The CDR3 runs 17 residues. CDR1 is LNHNV and CDR2 is YYDKDF in the germline V gene (reference sequence).

The chain employs TRBV7-2 and TRBJ2-5, with D perhaps matching TRBD2 (7 bases). V dropped 5 bases and J dropped 4 bases, with 14 bases sitting between them. This CDR3 comprises 14 residues. CDR1 is SGHTA, CDR2 FQGNSA, per germline. The CDR3 spells CASSGGALRETQYF. CDR3 sequence (DNA): TGTGCCAGCAGCGGGGGGGCACTCCGAGAGACCCAGTACTTC. The variable domain in full, completed from reference TRBV7-2 and TRBJ2-5, reads GAGVSQSPSNKVTEKGKDVELRCDPISGHTALYWYRQSLGQGLEFLIYFQGNSAPDKSGLPSDRFSAERTGGSVSTLTIQRTQQEDSAVYLCASSGGALRETQYFGPGTRLLVL.

J is TRBJ2-7 and V is TRBV6-1; D ambiguous. CDR3 length equals 13 residues. Germline CDR1 is MNHNS and CDR2 is SASEGT. The V and J ends lost 2 bases and 9 bases respectively, with 14 bases between them. The chain's CDR3 is CASSESINRGQYF. As DNA, the CDR3 is TGTGCCAGCAGTGAAAGTATAAACCGCGGGCAGTACTTC.

The CDR3 is CASSYPQDGQPQHF. The DNA of the CDR3 is TGTGCCAGCAGTTACCCACAGGACGGTCAGCCCCAGCATTTT. The chain links TRBV6-5 to TRBJ1-5; D is perhaps TRBD1 (5 bases). CDR1 and CDR2 (germline): MNHEY, SVGAGI. Trimming took off 2 bases at V and 6 bases at J, with 11 bases between the two ends. The CDR3 has 14 residues.

The V call is TRBV19, the J call TRBJ1-2; no reliable D call. This CDR3 contains 12 residues. The germline gives CDR1 LNHDA, CDR2 SQIVND (reference sequence). Trimming took 3 bases from V and 6 from J, leaving 8 bases between them. DNA for the CDR3: TGTGCCAGTAGTATTGGAGCGAATGGCTACACCTTC. It specifies CASSIGANGYTF.

The J gene is TRBJ1-2, the V gene TRBV18; perhaps TRBD1 as D (5 bases). Looked up from germline, CDR1 is KGHSH and CDR2 is LQKENI. The CDR3 length is 12 residues. The germline V and J ends were trimmed by 10 bases and 5 bases, with 14 bases remaining between them. CDR3 sequence: CATTAGGYGYTF. CDR3 nucleotide sequence: TGTGCCACCACCGCGGGGGGGTATGGCTACACCTTC.

The chain carries TRBV19 and TRBJ1-6, with D tentatively TRBD1 (5 bases). V lost 4 bases and J lost 9, with 19 bases in between. Looked up from germline, CDR1 is LNHDA and CDR2 is SQIVND (reference sequence). The CDR3 sequence is 16 residues long. The CDR3 region has the DNA TGTGCCAGTAGTACCCCTCAGGGTGGCGTAGGTTCACCCCTCCACTTT. Translated: CASSTPQGGVGSPLHF.